This paragraph covers one T cell receptor beta chain sequence. This sample is part of a study of OX40 agonist ivuxolimab in advanced cancers. The protocol was immunoSEQ multiplex PCR, while the TCRdb copy is restricted to in-frame clones and leaves out a portion. The table lists approximately 90,000 clones, under 85% of them singletons. The source is an adult with an advanced solid tumor such as melanoma, head and neck, liver or kidney cancer. This sample comprised CD4+ or CD8+ T cells sorted from blood, obtained in a trial of the OX40 agonist ivuxolimab.

The DNA for the CDR3 is TGTGCCAGCAGTGTGGACAGGGACGATCAGCCCCAGCATTTT. It is translated as CASSVDRDDQPQHF. This chain joins TRBV2 and TRBJ1-5, with 8 bases matching TRBD1. Per the germline V gene, CDR1 is SNHLY and CDR2 is FYNNEI. With 4 bases clipped from V and 5 bases from J, the junction kept 4 bases outside the gene matches. The CDR3 has 14 residues. The variable domain in full, with the rest retrieved from reference TRBV2 and TRBJ1-5, is EPEVTQTPSHQVTQMGQEVILRCVPISNHLYFYWYRQILGQKVEFLVSFYNNEISEKSEIFDDQFSVERPDGSNFTLKIRSTKLEDSAMYFCASSVDRDDQPQHFGDGTRLSIL.